This TCR beta chain was observed in a study of B cell selection in AIRE deficiency. To note about this clone: Its specificity is unknown.

Regulatory T cells were sorted as CD4+CD25hiCD127low/negative cells. Overall study findings and caveats: In TCRBV usage, CDR3 length and diversity, patient Tconv and Treg cells matched healthy donors. About 33% of healthy-donor shared Treg TCRbeta sequences appeared in patient Tconv cells. With only TCRbeta sequenced, roughly 40% of shared healthy Treg sequences overlapped Tconv.

In germline, CDR1 is LGHNA, CDR2 YNFKEQ. The V end lost 5 bases, the J end lost 5 bases, and 13 bases lay between the germline ends. The CDR3 has 14 amino acids. Using immunoSEQ multiplex PCR, the repertoire was profiled, and TCRdb retains in-frame clones only, with some absent. The sample yields about 19,000 clones, about 92% seen once. This TCR derives from a human donor in good health. The sample taken for sequencing was CD4+CD25+ Tregs sorted from PBMCs. This sequence joins TRBV4-2 and TRBJ1-5; tentatively, D is TRBD1 (6 bases). DNA for the CDR3: TGTGCCAGCAGCGTCGGGGGGCCCGATCAGCCCCAGCATTTT. This translates into CASSVGGPDQPQHF.